The 32 T cell receptor beta chains listed next were all sequenced from one sample in a study of radiation and T cells in renal cell carcinoma. The time point: blood 2 weeks post-SBRT. The treatment is: 15 Gy SBRT to primary tumor, nephrectomy 4 weeks later. Generated by immunoSEQ multiplex PCR, the TCRdb table keeps only in-frame clones and is missing some. In the table there are 160,000 or so clones, roughly 90% of which are singletons. The specimen was blood, collected from a patient whose treatment included radiotherapy and nephrectomy. Source of these receptors: a woman in her 50s with renal cell carcinoma.

In nucleotides, the CDR3 is TGTGCCAGCAGCTTATCCCTAACCTCCTACGAGCAGTACTTC. Protein sequence: CASSLSLTSYEQYF. V usage is TRBV7-9 and J usage is TRBJ2-7; D gene ambiguous. Per the germline V gene, CDR1 is SEHNR and CDR2 is FQNEAQ (reference sequence). The CDR3 runs 14 residues. The ends were cut back, 2 bases at V and 0 bases at J, with 8 bases in the middle.

The rearrangement links TRBV4-1 to TRBJ2-2; weak D call: TRBD2 (5 bases). V lost 1 base and J lost 4, with 10 bases in between. Looked up from germline, CDR1 is MGHRA and CDR2 is YSYEKL. This CDR3 is 15 amino acids long. For the CDR3, the DNA is TGCGCCAGCAGCCAAGTACTAGTAAGCACCGGGGAGCTGTTTTTT. This gives the protein CASSQVLVSTGELFF.

This sequence joins TRBV6-1 and TRBJ2-3; TRBD2 might be the D (5 bases). Germline V CDR1 and CDR2: MNHNS, SASEGT. Trimming stripped 1 base from V and 0 bases from J, with 20 bases between. The CDR3 consists of 19 residues. The CDR3 DNA sequence: TGTGCCAGCAGTGAAGAGGACTTGATGTTGGGTTCTAGCACAGATACGCAGTATTTT. Translation gives CASSEEDLMLGSSTDTQYF.

The rearrangement joins TRBV7-6 to TRBJ2-2; D might be TRBD2 (6 bases). CDR3 length equals 19 residues. Trimming took 1 base from V and 0 from J, leaving 18 bases between them. Germline assignment: CDR1 SGHVS and CDR2 FNYEAQ. CDR3 in amino acids: CASSLGRGGGYANTGELFF. As DNA, the CDR3 is TGTGCCAGCAGCTTAGGGAGGGGCGGTGGATACGCGAACACCGGGGAGCTGTTTTTT.

The chain combines TRBV4-2 with TRBJ1-5; D may be TRBD1 (5 bases). The germline V gene encodes CDR1 LGHNA and CDR2 YNFKEQ. The CDR3 length is 16 residues. V was pared by 2 bases and J by 0 bases, with 11 bases between. CDR3 residues: CASSQSGTDSNQPQHF. As DNA, the CDR3 is TGTGCCAGCAGCCAATCCGGGACGGATAGCAATCAGCCCCAGCATTTT.

The chain couples TRBV12-5 to TRBJ1-1; TRBD1 might be the D (5 bases). The CDR3 covers 13 residues. Trimming took 5 bases from V and 1 from J, leaving 8 bases between them. Looked up from germline, CDR1 is LGHNT and CDR2 is FRNRAP. The CDR3 loop reads CASGQDTNTEAFF. The CDR3 nucleotides are TGTGCTAGTGGTCAGGACACGAACACTGAAGCTTTCTTT.

This sequence joins TRBV5-1 and TRBJ1-5; 8 positions agree with TRBD1. The length of the CDR3 is 14 residues. Germline V gene data show CDR1 as SGHRS and CDR2 as YFSETQ. J was trimmed by 5 bases and V by 4 bases; bases with no gene match: 5. This CDR3 is CASSPGTGYQPQHF. The DNA for the CDR3 is TGCGCCAGCAGCCCCGGGACAGGTTATCAGCCCCAGCATTTT.

In this sample, this clone turned up once. The chain has TRBV7-2 and TRBJ2-7; TRBD1 is a possible D gene (5 bases). The CDR3 spans 14 residues. V gave up 3 bases and J gave up 2 bases, with 11 bases separating them. From germline, CDR1 is SGHTA and CDR2 FQGNSA. CDR3: CASSLSAGTYEQYF. CDR3 nucleotides: TGTGCCAGCAGCTTGTCGGCAGGGACCTACGAGCAGTACTTC.

The rearrangement joins TRBV4-3 to TRBJ1-2; TRBD1 agrees at 8 bases. This CDR3 comprises 14 residues. The ends lost 3 bases at V and 6 bases at J; junction bases unmatched: 6. The germline gives CDR1 LGHNA, CDR2 YSLEER. The CDR3 reads CASSQVGQEHGYTF. CDR3 in DNA: TGCGCCAGCAGCCAGGTGGGACAGGAGCATGGCTACACCTTC.

V usage is TRBV19 and J usage is TRBJ1-5; D not resolved. The CDR3 covers 16 residues. V was trimmed by 7 bases and J by 10 bases, leaving 26 bases between them. Germline CDR1 reads LNHDA; CDR2 reads SQIVND (reference sequence). CDR3 amino acids: CASTLAGSSQDVPQHF. CDR3 sequence (DNA): TGTGCCAGTACCCTGGCGGGTTCATCCCAGGATGTACCCCAGCATTTT.

J is TRBJ2-3 and V is TRBV6-1; the match to TRBD2 covers 11 bases. Germline CDR1 is MNHNS and CDR2 is SASEGT. Trimming cost V 1 base and J 3 bases; bases outside gene matches: 3. The CDR3 contains 16 residues. CDR3 in amino acids: CASSEVAGGLTDTQYF. CDR3 in DNA: TGTGCCAGCAGTGAAGTAGCGGGGGGGTTGACAGATACGCAGTATTTT.

CDR3 sequence (DNA): TGTGCCAGCAGCGGATACGGGTCGGAAGCTTTCTTT. It codes for CASSGYGSEAFF. The chain is built from TRBV9 and TRBJ1-1, with no clear D. V lost 3 bases and J 8 bases, leaving 11 bases between the germline ends. Germline V gene lookup returns CDR1 SGDLS and CDR2 YYNGEE. This CDR3 is 12 amino acids long.

This clone was found many times. The V gene is TRBV7-2, the J gene TRBJ2-2; TRBD1 is a possible D gene (6 bases). CDR3 length: 16 residues. V shed 1 base and J shed 9 bases, with 18 bases lying between them. Germline-derived CDR1 and CDR2 are SGHTA and FQGNSA. The CDR3 sequence is CASSLDVAGAPRELFF. The CDR3 DNA follows: TGTGCCAGCAGCTTAGATGTGGCAGGGGCTCCCCGGGAGCTGTTTTTT. Drawing the rest from reference TRBV7-2 and TRBJ2-2, the complete variable domain is GAGVSQSPSNKVTEKGKDVELRCDPISGHTALYWYRQSLGQGLEFLIYFQGNSAPDKSGLPSDRFSAERTGGSVSTLTIQRTQQEDSAVYLCASSLDVAGAPRELFFGEGSRLTVL.

The chain employs TRBV5-4 and TRBJ2-5; D not certain. The CDR3 totals 12 residues. Trimming shortened V by 3 bases and J by 3 bases, and 6 bases separated the two germline ends. Germline assignment: CDR1 SGHNT and CDR2 YYREEE (reference sequence). The CDR3, as DNA: TGTGCCAGCAGCTCATCCAAAGAGACCCAGTACTTC. Amino acid sequence: CASSSSKETQYF.

This clone was counted once. The chain recombines TRBV4-2 with TRBJ1-2, with no clear D. V was shortened by 0 bases and J by 7 bases, with 15 bases between the two germline ends. In germline, CDR1 is LGHNA, CDR2 YNFKEQ. The CDR3 is 15 amino acids. Written as DNA, the CDR3 is TGTGCCAGCAGCCAAGAAACACTCGAGAGGGCTGGCTACACCTTC. It codes for CASSQETLERAGYTF.

This sequence joins TRBV7-9 and TRBJ2-1; the D gene could be TRBD1 or TRBD2 (6 bases each). The CDR3 is made up of 13 amino acids. Germline V gene data show CDR1 as SEHNR and CDR2 as FQNEAQ (reference sequence). Trimming left V 6 bases short and J 2 bases short, with 8 bases between. The CDR3 region is CASRGGAYNEQFF. The CDR3 region has the DNA TGTGCCAGCAGGGGGGGCGCCTACAATGAGCAGTTCTTC.

V is TRBV2 and J is TRBJ1-1; the D is unclear. V was clipped by 7 bases and J by 0 bases, with 12 bases between them. The CDR3 runs 14 residues. Germline CDR1 and CDR2: SNHLY and FYNNEI. In DNA form, the CDR3 reads TGTGCCAGCATCATGACTTATATGAACACTGAAGCTTTCTTT. This sequence encodes CASIMTYMNTEAFF.

The chain uses TRBV6-5 and TRBJ2-1; D remains unclear. Per the germline V gene, CDR1 is MNHEY and CDR2 is SVGAGI. The V and J ends lost 2 bases and 4 bases respectively, with 6 bases between them. The CDR3 has 13 residues. CDR3 region: CASSYRPYNEQFF. CDR3 coding DNA: TGTGCCAGCAGTTACAGACCTTACAATGAGCAGTTCTTC.

V usage is TRBV6-5 and J usage is TRBJ2-7; unclear D gene. Deletions cut 2 bases from V and 3 bases from J, with 8 bases between. The V gene's germline CDR1 is MNHEY and CDR2 SVGAGI. The CDR3 is made up of 13 amino acids. The CDR3 reads CASSYASNYEQYF. CDR3 nucleotides: TGTGCCAGCAGTTACGCTAGTAACTACGAGCAGTACTTC.

The chain joins TRBV30 to TRBJ2-7, with D maybe TRBD1 (5 bases). The CDR3 runs 14 residues. Trimming shortened V by 4 bases and J by 6 bases, and 19 bases separated the two germline ends. Germline CDR1 reads GTSNPN; CDR2 reads SVGIG (reference sequence). Here the CDR3 reads CAWNLGPTGSEQYF. The CDR3 nucleotides are TGTGCCTGGAATCTTGGTCCCACAGGCTCCGAGCAGTACTTC. Complete variable domain (other parts from reference TRBV30 and TRBJ2-7): SQTIHQWPATLVQPVGSPLSLECTVEGTSNPNLYWYRQAAGRGLQLLFYSVGIGQISSEVPQNLSASRPQDRQFILSSKKLLLSDSGFYLCAWNLGPTGSEQYFGPGTRLTVT.

This chain connects TRBV5-1 to TRBJ2-3; D is possibly TRBD1 or TRBD2 (6 bases each). The CDR3 is made up of 15 amino acids. V was clipped by 0 bases and J by 5 bases, with 13 bases between them. Germline V CDR1 and CDR2: SGHRS, YFSETQ. The CDR3 coding sequence is TGCGCCAGCAGCTTGGGGGTTGGGGGGCAAGATACGCAGTATTTT. As protein: CASSLGVGGQDTQYF. Looking up the rest from reference TRBV5-1 and TRBJ2-3 gives the full variable domain: KAGVTQTPRYLIKTRGQQVTLSCSPISGHRSVSWYQQTPGQGLQFLFEYFSETQRNKGNFPGRFSGRQFSNSRSEMNVSTLELGDSALYLCASSLGVGGQDTQYFGPGTRLTVL.

This clone occurred once. The genes are TRBV7-2 and TRBJ2-7; 10 bases align to TRBD2. Germline V gene sequence: CDR1 SGHTA, CDR2 FQGNSA. The length of the CDR3 is 15 residues. Trimming removed 6 bases from V and 1 base from J; junction bases left unmatched: 6. The DNA of the CDR3 is TGTGCCAGCAGGGAAGCGGGGGGGAGGTCCTACGAGCAGTACTTC. As protein: CASREAGGRSYEQYF.

The chain couples TRBV7-3 to TRBJ2-7; 8 bases agree with TRBD2. J was trimmed by 0 bases and V by 4 bases; bases with no gene match: 5. In germline, CDR1 is SGHTA, CDR2 FQGTGA. The CDR3 is 15 amino acids. The CDR3 protein is CASSSQRGPSYEQYF. DNA for the CDR3: TGTGCCAGCAGCTCCCAGCGGGGGCCCTCCTACGAGCAGTACTTC. The whole variable domain, filled in from reference TRBV7-3 and TRBJ2-7, reads GAGVSQTPSNKVTEKGKYVELRCDPISGHTALYWYRQSLGQGPEFLIYFQGTGAADDSGLPNDRFFAVRPEGSVSTLKIQRTERGDSAVYLCASSSQRGPSYEQYFGPGTRLTVT.

The chain has TRBV30 and TRBJ2-5; D not resolved. The germline V and J ends were trimmed by 3 bases and 7 bases, with 15 bases remaining between them. Germline V gives CDR1 GTSNPN, CDR2 SVGIG (reference sequence). The CDR3 runs 13 residues. The DNA for the CDR3 is TGTGCCTGGAGGGACCGGCCACATGGGACCCAGTACTTC. It translates to CAWRDRPHGTQYF.

The V gene is TRBV4-1, the J gene TRBJ2-2; 7 nucleotides align to TRBD2. CDR3 length: 18 residues. Germline V lookup: CDR1 MGHRA, CDR2 YSYEKL. The J segment lost 0 bases and the V segment lost 0 bases, leaving 7 bases of the junction unmatched. The CDR3 nucleotides are TGCGCCAGCAGCCAAGACACCTTAGCGGGTCCGAACACCGGGGAGCTGTTTTTT. Amino acid sequence: CASSQDTLAGPNTGELFF.

The chain employs TRBV4-1 and TRBJ2-7; tentative D call: TRBD2 (5 bases). The CDR3 is 16 amino acids. Germline V gives CDR1 MGHRA, CDR2 YSYEKL. Deletions cut 0 bases from V and 2 bases from J, with 14 bases between. The CDR3 here is CASSQDWELSAYEQYF. CDR3 DNA: TGCGCCAGCAGCCAAGATTGGGAGCTATCAGCCTACGAGCAGTACTTC.

The chain employs TRBV9 and TRBJ2-7; no firm D call. Germline V lookup: CDR1 SGDLS, CDR2 YYNGEE. Trimming removed 4 bases from V and 7 bases from J, with 21 bases in between. The CDR3 loop spans 15 amino acids. In DNA form, the CDR3 reads TGTGCCAGCAGCATAACGCCGGGCCCCTCTGGGGAGCAGTACTTC. Translated, it gives CASSITPGPSGEQYF.

The chain combines TRBV4-2 with TRBJ2-4; the D gene is possibly TRBD1 (6 bases). Germline lookup yields CDR1 LGHNA and CDR2 YNFKEQ. The CDR3 consists of 15 residues. V lost 0 bases to trimming and J lost 6 bases, with 12 bases between them. CDR3 loop: CASSQDLQGGNIQYF. The CDR3 DNA reads as TGTGCCAGCAGCCAAGATTTACAGGGTGGAAACATTCAGTACTTC.

In its sample, this clone was seen a few times. V and J are TRBV6-6 and TRBJ1-1, with D unresolved. The V end lost 2 bases, the J end lost 4 bases, and 8 bases lay between the germline ends. This CDR3 contains 13 residues. CDR1 is MNHNY and CDR2 is SVGAGI in the germline V gene (reference sequence). The CDR3 is CASSYEGGTEAFF. The CDR3 DNA is TGTGCCAGCAGTTACGAGGGCGGCACTGAAGCTTTCTTT.

The V and J genes are TRBV5-6 and TRBJ1-4; TRBD1 matches 12 bases. The CDR3 runs 14 residues. Unmatched junction bases numbered 3, after V lost 5 bases and J lost 7 bases. CDR1 SGHDT and CDR2 YYEEEE come from the germline V gene. This CDR3 is CASRGQGASEKLFF. Here the CDR3 DNA reads TGTGCCAGCAGGGGACAGGGGGCGAGTGAAAAACTGTTTTTT.

This rearrangement joins TRBV19 to TRBJ2-4; 8 nucleotides align to TRBD2. This CDR3 has 13 amino acids. Germline V gene sequence: CDR1 LNHDA, CDR2 SQIVND (reference sequence). V lost 7 bases and J lost 8; bases outside the gene matches: 7. This CDR3 is CASTPGGAYIQYF. DNA for the CDR3: TGTGCCAGTACACCCGGGGGGGCCTACATTCAGTACTTC. Full variable domain (missing parts from reference TRBV19 and TRBJ2-4): DGGITQSPKYLFRKEGQNVTLSCEQNLNHDAMYWYRQDPGQGLRLIYYSQIVNDFQKGDIAEGYSVSREKKESFPLTVTSAQKNPTAFYLCASTPGGAYIQYFGAGTRLSVL.

The chain combines TRBV4-1 with TRBJ1-3; D unresolved. The CDR3 extends over 15 amino acids. Germline V gene data show CDR1 as MGHRA and CDR2 as YSYEKL. The V end lost 6 bases, the J end lost 0 bases, and 12 bases lay between the germline ends. The CDR3 DNA sequence: TGCGCCAGCAGGAGGACTTTCGACTCTGGAAACACCATATATTTT. Encoded protein: CASRRTFDSGNTIYF.